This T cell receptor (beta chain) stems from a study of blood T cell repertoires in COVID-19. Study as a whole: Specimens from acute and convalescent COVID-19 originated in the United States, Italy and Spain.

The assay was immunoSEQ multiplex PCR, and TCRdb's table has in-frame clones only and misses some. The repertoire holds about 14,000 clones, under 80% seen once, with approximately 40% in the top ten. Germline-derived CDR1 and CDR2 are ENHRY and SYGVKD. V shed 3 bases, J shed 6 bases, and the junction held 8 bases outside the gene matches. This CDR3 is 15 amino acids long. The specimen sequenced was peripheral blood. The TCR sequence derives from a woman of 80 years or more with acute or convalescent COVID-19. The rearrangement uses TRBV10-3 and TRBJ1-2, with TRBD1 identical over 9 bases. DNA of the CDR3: TGTGCCATCAGTGACCCGAGGGGACAGGGAGATGGCTACACCTTC. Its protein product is CAISDPRGQGDGYTF.